Following are 12 T cell receptor beta chains from one sample sequenced in a study of shared clonotypes between healthy human individuals. The protocol was immunoSEQ multiplex PCR, while the TCRdb copy is restricted to in-frame clones and leaves out a portion. The sample contains hundreds of thousands of clones, around 96% of which appear only once. Naive CD8 cells, CD45RO-negative and positively selected for CCR7, excluded terminally differentiated effector memory CD45RA+ cells. The sample consisted of naive CD8+ T cells sorted from blood. The receptors were sampled from a woman in her thirties in good health.

The V and J genes are TRBV2 and TRBJ2-1; 7 bases fit TRBD2. J lost 4 bases, V lost 1 base, and 7 bases had no gene match. Germline assignment: CDR1 SNHLY and CDR2 FYNNEI. The CDR3 is made up of 16 amino acids. Here the CDR3 DNA reads TGTGCCAGCAGTGAAGGTCCTAGCGGAATATACAATGAGCAGTTCTTC. Translating gives CASSEGPSGIYNEQFF.

The chain links TRBV21-1 to TRBJ1-5. TRBV21-1 is an annotated pseudogene. CDR3 size: 19 residues. The CDR3 spells CASSKNKGRTIGSNQPQHF. The CDR3 coding sequence is TGTGCCAGCAGCAAAAATAAGGGCAGGACGATTGGGAGCAATCAGCCCCAGCATTTT.

The rearrangement links TRBV9 to TRBJ1-4, with 7 bases identical to TRBD1. Germline loops: CDR1 SGDLS, CDR2 YYNGEE. The CDR3 sequence is 14 residues long. V dropped 6 bases and J dropped 7; count of bases not matched to a gene: 9. CDR3 nucleotide sequence: TGTGCCAGCAAGACAGGGAGTGAGGGTGAAAAACTGTTTTTT. Its protein product is CASKTGSEGEKLFF.

This chain links TRBV28 with TRBJ2-3; D perhaps matches TRBD1 (7 bases). The CDR3 runs 14 residues. The V end was cut by 7 bases, the J end by 14 bases, with 25 bases between. Germline CDR1 is MDHEN and CDR2 is SYDVKM. Written as DNA, the CDR3 is TGTGCCAGCAATCAACGAGGGGGCAGGGAGGTATGGTATTTT. This codes for CASNQRGGREVWYF.

The rearrangement uses TRBV19 and TRBJ2-1; 13 bases agree with TRBD2. Germline trimming cut 5 bases from V and 7 bases from J; bases unmatched to any gene: 11. CDR3 size: 17 residues. In germline, CDR1 is LNHDA, CDR2 SQIVND (reference sequence). CDR3 in amino acids: CASSSPWTSGSSNEQFF. DNA for the CDR3: TGTGCCAGTAGTTCCCCATGGACTAGCGGGAGTTCGAATGAGCAGTTCTTC.

Comments on this clone: This sample also contains other DNA sequences that code for the same CDR3. J is TRBJ2-5 and V is TRBV28, with D possibly TRBD2 on 6 matching bases. Trimming removed 1 base from V and 2 bases from J, with 8 bases in between. The CDR3 length is 14 residues. Germline values: CDR1 MDHEN, CDR2 SYDVKM. Here the CDR3 DNA reads TGTGCCAGCAGTTTATTAGGAGGGCAAGAGACCCAGTACTTC. Translated: CASSLLGGQETQYF. The variable domain in full, completed from reference TRBV28 and TRBJ2-5, reads DVKVTQSSRYLVKRTGEKVFLECVQDMDHENMFWYRQDPGLGLRLIYFSYDVKMKEKGDIPEGYSVSREKKERFSLILESASTNQTSMYLCASSLLGGQETQYFGPGTRLLVL.

The chain recombines TRBV28 with TRBJ2-7; TRBD2 matches at 11 bases. V lost 6 bases to trimming and J lost 5 bases; unmatched junction nucleotides: 15. This CDR3 contains 17 residues. Germline lookup yields CDR1 MDHEN and CDR2 SYDVKM. CDR3 sequence (DNA): TGTGCCAGCAGAGAAACTAGCGGGAGTCCCTATTGGAACGAGCAGTACTTC. Encoded protein: CASRETSGSPYWNEQYF.

The chain recombines TRBV5-5 with TRBJ2-3; weak D call: TRBD2 (5 bases). This CDR3 is 14 amino acids long. Trimming took 2 bases from V and 2 from J, leaving 9 bases between them. Germline V gene sequence: CDR1 SGHKS, CDR2 YYEKEE (reference sequence). The CDR3 bases are TGTGCCAGCAGCTTCTACCGGGACACAGATACGCAGTATTTT. Translation: CASSFYRDTDTQYF.

This chain links TRBV13 with TRBJ2-1; 12 bases line up with TRBD2. V was pared by 4 bases and J by 9 bases, with 7 bases of the junction left unmatched. The CDR3 has 15 residues. Germline V gene data show CDR1 as PRHDT and CDR2 as FYEKMQ (reference sequence). CDR3 in amino acids: CASSYVTSGRREQFF. CDR3 bases: TGTGCCAGCAGCTACGTGACTAGCGGGAGACGTGAGCAGTTCTTC. Filled out from reference TRBV13 and TRBJ2-1, the complete variable domain reads AAGVIQSPRHLIKEKRETATLKCYPIPRHDTVYWYQQGPGQDPQFLISFYEKMQSDKGSIPDRFSAQQFSDYHSELNMSSLELGDSALYFCASSYVTSGRREQFFGPGTRLTVL.

The chain uses TRBV7-9 and TRBJ2-7, with TRBD2 matching over 8 bases. V was clipped by 5 bases and J by 5 bases; unmatched bases: 17. The length of the CDR3 is 17 residues. CDR1 SEHNR and CDR2 FQNEAQ come from the germline V gene (reference sequence). This CDR3 is CASSQPIAGPQSHEQYF. The CDR3 region has the DNA TGTGCCAGCAGCCAACCTATAGCGGGGCCCCAAAGCCACGAGCAGTACTTC.

The rearrangement uses TRBV6-1 and TRBJ1-3; unclear D gene. Deletions cut 4 bases from V and 4 bases from J, with 14 bases between. The CDR3 loop spans 15 amino acids. CDR1 and CDR2 from the germline V gene are MNHNS and SASEGT. The CDR3 DNA sequence: TGTGCCAGCAGTGTAAGAAGGGTATCAGGAAACACCATATATTTT. Its protein is CASSVRRVSGNTIYF.

The chain combines TRBV28 with TRBJ2-5, with 7 bases that match TRBD1. The germline V gene encodes CDR1 MDHEN and CDR2 SYDVKM. V trimming: 4 bases; J trimming: 1 base; junction bases outside the gene matches: 3. The CDR3 has 14 amino acids. The CDR3 bases are TGTGCCAGCAGTTACCGGGACAGCCAAGAGACCCAGTACTTC. As protein: CASSYRDSQETQYF.